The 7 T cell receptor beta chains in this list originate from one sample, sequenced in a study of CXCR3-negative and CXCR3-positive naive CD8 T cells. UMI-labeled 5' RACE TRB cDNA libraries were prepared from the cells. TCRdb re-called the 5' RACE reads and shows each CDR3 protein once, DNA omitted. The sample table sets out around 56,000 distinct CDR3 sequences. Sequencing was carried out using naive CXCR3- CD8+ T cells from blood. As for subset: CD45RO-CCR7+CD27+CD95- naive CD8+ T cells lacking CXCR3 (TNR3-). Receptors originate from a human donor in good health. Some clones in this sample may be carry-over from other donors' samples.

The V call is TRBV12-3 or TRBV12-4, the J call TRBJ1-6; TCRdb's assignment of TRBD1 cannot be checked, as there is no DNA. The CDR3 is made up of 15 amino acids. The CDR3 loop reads CASSLAQASNSPLHF.

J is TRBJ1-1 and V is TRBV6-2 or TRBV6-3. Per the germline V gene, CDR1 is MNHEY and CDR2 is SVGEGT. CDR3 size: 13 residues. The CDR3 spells CASRSQGETEAFF.

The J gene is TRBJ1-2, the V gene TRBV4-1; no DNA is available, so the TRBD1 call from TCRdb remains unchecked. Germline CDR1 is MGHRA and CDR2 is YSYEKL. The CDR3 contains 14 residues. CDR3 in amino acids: CASSRVPANYGYTF.

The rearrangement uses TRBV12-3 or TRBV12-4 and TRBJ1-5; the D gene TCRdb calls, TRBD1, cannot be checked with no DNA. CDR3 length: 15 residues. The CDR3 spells CASRHRGLSNQPQHF.

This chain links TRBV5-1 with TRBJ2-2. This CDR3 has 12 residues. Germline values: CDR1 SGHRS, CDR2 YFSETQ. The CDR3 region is CASSWGTGELFF.

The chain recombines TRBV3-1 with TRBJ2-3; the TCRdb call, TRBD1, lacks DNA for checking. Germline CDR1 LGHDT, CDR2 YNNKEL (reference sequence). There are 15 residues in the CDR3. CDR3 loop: CASSQVKLRDETQYF.

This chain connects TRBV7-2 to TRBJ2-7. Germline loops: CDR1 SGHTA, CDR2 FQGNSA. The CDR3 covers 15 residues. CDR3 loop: CASSLVLGSAYEQYF.